The source of this T cell receptor (beta chain) is a study of patients and donors after allogeneic stem cell transplantation. TCRdb passed the RT-PCR reads through MiXCR, listing each CDR3 protein once. The repertoire holds 920,000 or so distinct CDR3 sequences, with over 15% as singletons. CDR1 is SGHRS and CDR2 is YFSETQ in the germline V gene. V lost 7 bases and J 8 bases, leaving 16 bases between the germline ends. The CDR3 runs 13 residues. The sequenced sample was blood, either unsorted or a sorted T cell fraction (not recorded which). The TCR comes from a human donor who was either an allogeneic HSCT recipient or a stem cell or donor lymphocyte infusion donor (not recorded which). It is not recorded whose cells these are; they may come from a transplant donor. V usage is TRBV5-1 and J usage is TRBJ2-1, with D possibly TRBD1 on 6 matching bases. CDR3 bases: TGCGCCAGCTCCGGGACAAGCGTCTATGAGCAGTTCTTC. It translates to CASSGTSVYEQFF.